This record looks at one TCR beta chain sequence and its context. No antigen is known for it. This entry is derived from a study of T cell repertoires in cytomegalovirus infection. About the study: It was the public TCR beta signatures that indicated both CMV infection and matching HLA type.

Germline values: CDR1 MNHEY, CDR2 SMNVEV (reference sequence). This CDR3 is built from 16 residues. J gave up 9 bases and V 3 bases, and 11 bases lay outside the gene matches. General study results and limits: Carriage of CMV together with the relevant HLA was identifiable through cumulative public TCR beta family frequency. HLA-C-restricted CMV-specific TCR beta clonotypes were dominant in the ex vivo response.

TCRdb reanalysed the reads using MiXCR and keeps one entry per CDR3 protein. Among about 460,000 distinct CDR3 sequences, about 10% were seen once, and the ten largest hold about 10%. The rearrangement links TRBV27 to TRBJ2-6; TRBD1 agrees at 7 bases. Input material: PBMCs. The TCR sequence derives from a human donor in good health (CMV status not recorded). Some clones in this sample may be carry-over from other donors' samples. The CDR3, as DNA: TGTGCCAGCAGTTTCTCCCAGGGGGAACACATCAACGTCCTGACTTTC. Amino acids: CASSFSQGEHINVLTF.